The sequence of this T cell receptor beta chain was determined in a study of blood T cells in healthy people across ages. Study-wide context: With template switching, about one barcoded beta molecule was captured per two T cells.

This clonotype was detected a few times. PCR was performed a second time for roughly 6 to 12 cycles using a sample-barcoded 5' primer and a J-beta primer mix. A template-switch adaptor that had 12 random nucleotides put a tag on each cDNA molecule. TCRdb itself ran the 5' RACE reads through MiXCR, one entry per CDR3 protein. The data show roughly 1,500,000 distinct CDR3 sequences, about 32% seen once. CDR1 and CDR2 from the germline V gene are MDHEN and SYDVKM. This CDR3 has 14 amino acids. V shed 6 bases and J 3 bases; nucleotides not matched to a gene: 6. Sequenced: blood. The chain combines TRBV28 with TRBJ1-2; 8 bases line up with TRBD1. The TCR originated in a woman aged 25 to 45 in good health. In nucleotides, the CDR3 is TGTGCCAGCAGGTTGACAGGGGACGACTATGGCTACACCTTC. It translates to CASRLTGDDYGYTF.